These 30 T cell receptor beta chains were all obtained from the same sample, sequenced in a study of neoadjuvant anti-PD-1 for oral cavity cancer. Time point defined: after neoadjuvant nivolumab, at surgical resection. The assay was immunoSEQ multiplex PCR, and TCRdb's table has in-frame clones only and misses some. In the table there are just under 70,000 clones, around 84% of which are singletons. Sequencing used PBMCs, obtained after nivolumab (anti-PD-1) treatment. These receptors were collected from a person aged 40-85 years with oral cavity squamous cell carcinoma.

Details on this clone: Germline is not matched at one junction end, which may reflect a read error. In DNA form, the CDR3 reads TGTGCTAGCAGCTTAACGGGCGGGGCGAACACCGGGGAGCTGTTTTTT. Its protein is CASSLTGGANTGELFF. The chain has TRBV7-7 and TRBJ2-2; D is perhaps TRBD2 (6 bases). CDR1 is SSHAT and CDR2 is FNYEAQ in the germline V gene (reference sequence). The CDR3 consists of 16 residues.

The chain uses TRBV2 and TRBJ1-5; 8 nucleotides align to TRBD1. V lost 7 bases to trimming and J lost 3 bases; unmatched junction nucleotides: 5. CDR3 length equals 14 residues. From germline, CDR1 is SNHLY and CDR2 FYNNEI. The CDR3 region is CASNGQGINQPQHF. The CDR3 bases are TGTGCCAGCAATGGACAGGGCATCAATCAGCCCCAGCATTTT.

The chain has TRBV7-9 and TRBJ2-3, with D tentatively TRBD2 (5 bases). The germline gives CDR1 SEHNR, CDR2 FQNEAQ (reference sequence). Trimming shortened V by 5 bases and J by 0 bases, and 21 bases separated the two germline ends. This CDR3 has 18 residues. CDR3 sequence (DNA): TGTGCCAGCAGCCGGGGTGTAATGTGGGCCCCTAGCACAGATACGCAGTATTTT. Amino acid sequence: CASSRGVMWAPSTDTQYF.

V and J are TRBV5-1 and TRBJ2-2; maybe TRBD1 (5 bases). V was shortened by 0 bases and J by 1 base, with 10 bases between the two germline ends. Germline CDR1 reads SGHRS; CDR2 reads YFSETQ. The CDR3 totals 16 residues. The DNA of the CDR3 is TGCGCCAGCAGCTTGGGGCAGGGCGTGAACACCGGGGAGCTGTTTTTT. Amino acid sequence: CASSLGQGVNTGELFF.

This clone has only one observation. The J gene is TRBJ2-1, the V gene TRBV19; D is possibly TRBD2 (5 bases). Germline lookup yields CDR1 LNHDA and CDR2 SQIVND (reference sequence). The germline V and J ends were trimmed by 5 bases and 5 bases, with 13 bases remaining between them. This CDR3 contains 14 residues. This CDR3 reads CASSRPSWDNEQFF. CDR3 DNA sequence: TGTGCCAGTAGTCGCCCTAGCTGGGACAATGAGCAGTTCTTC. The complete variable domain, with remaining parts taken from reference TRBV19 and TRBJ2-1, reads DGGITQSPKYLFRKEGQNVTLSCEQNLNHDAMYWYRQDPGQGLRLIYYSQIVNDFQKGDIAEGYSVSREKKESFPLTVTSAQKNPTAFYLCASSRPSWDNEQFFGPGTRLTVL.

This chain joins TRBV7-2 and TRBJ2-1; TRBD1 might be the D (6 bases). Trimming stripped 4 bases from V and 0 bases from J, with 10 bases between. The CDR3 contains 15 residues. Germline CDR1 SGHTA, CDR2 FQGNSA. CDR3 bases: TGTGCCAGCAGCTCGACAGGAACCTCCTACAATGAGCAGTTCTTC. Residues: CASSSTGTSYNEQFF.

This clone appeared a single time. The chain uses TRBV10-1 and TRBJ2-1; TRBD2 aligns across 12 bases. V shed 5 bases, J shed 2 bases, and the junction held 4 bases outside the gene matches. The CDR3 runs to 16 residues. The germline V gene encodes CDR1 WNHNN and CDR2 SYGVQD (reference sequence). Written as DNA, the CDR3 is TGCGCCAGCAGTTCTGGACTAGCGGGAACCTACAATGAGCAGTTCTTC. Amino acids: CASSSGLAGTYNEQFF.

The rearrangement joins TRBV7-6 to TRBJ2-7, with D perhaps assigned TRBD1 or TRBD2 (6 bases each). V dropped 3 bases and J dropped 2 bases, with 11 bases sitting between them. Germline V gene lookup returns CDR1 SGHVS and CDR2 FNYEAQ. This CDR3 has 14 amino acids. The CDR3 sequence: CASSLGGTTYEQYF. CDR3 bases: TGTGCCAGCAGCTTGGGCGGGACAACCTACGAGCAGTACTTC.

This rearrangement joins TRBV11-3 to TRBJ2-2, with D tentatively TRBD1 or TRBD2 (5 bases each). Trimming left V 0 bases short and J 6 bases short, with 5 bases between. The CDR3 totals 13 residues. Germline V gene lookup returns CDR1 SGHNT and CDR2 YENEEA. The CDR3 region has the DNA TGTGCCAGCAGCTTAGAGGGGGCCGGGGAGCTGTTTTTT. The encoded protein is CASSLEGAGELFF.

V is TRBV9 and J is TRBJ2-1; TRBD2 agrees at 10 bases. The CDR3 runs 16 residues. The ends lost 2 bases at V and 5 bases at J; junction bases unmatched: 7. Germline lookup yields CDR1 SGDLS and CDR2 YYNGEE. CDR3 DNA: TGTGCCAGCAGCGTCTCTATAGCGGGAGGAAACAATGAGCAGTTCTTC. Residues: CASSVSIAGGNNEQFF. The whole variable domain, remainder taken from reference TRBV9 and TRBJ2-1, is DSGVTQTPKHLITATGQRVTLRCSPRSGDLSVYWYQQSLDQGLQFLIQYYNGEERAKGNILERFSAQQFPDLHSELNLSSLELGDSALYFCASSVSIAGGNNEQFFGPGTRLTVL.

This chain joins TRBV29-1 and TRBJ2-7; the match to TRBD1 covers 8 bases. The CDR3 has 16 amino acids. The germline V gene encodes CDR1 SQVTM and CDR2 ANQGSEA. J lost 9 bases, V lost 7 bases, and 23 bases had no gene match. The CDR3 loop reads CSAGGSSGTGELGQYF. The CDR3 DNA reads TGCAGCGCTGGCGGGTCTTCCGGGACAGGAGAGCTTGGGCAGTACTTC.

The V and J genes are TRBV5-1 and TRBJ2-7; D perhaps matches TRBD1 (6 bases). Germline V lookup: CDR1 SGHRS, CDR2 YFSETQ. Trimming shortened V by 4 bases and J by 9 bases, and 23 bases separated the two germline ends. CDR3 size: 15 residues. As DNA, the CDR3 is TGCGCCAGCAGCCCTACTGCGGACAGCCCTGCGGGGCAGTACTTC. The encoded protein is CASSPTADSPAGQYF.

The chain uses TRBV11-2 and TRBJ2-7; maybe TRBD1 (5 bases). Germline loops: CDR1 SGHAT, CDR2 FQNNGV. V was clipped by 2 bases and J by 3 bases, with 5 bases between them. The CDR3 totals 12 residues. CDR3 in DNA: TGTGCCAGCAGCTTACAGGGCTACGAGCAGTACTTC. Translating gives CASSLQGYEQYF.

V is TRBV30 and J is TRBJ2-3, with D tentatively TRBD2 (5 bases). Per germline, CDR1 GTSNPN and CDR2 SVGIG (reference sequence). The V end lost 3 bases, the J end lost 2 bases, and 12 bases lay between the germline ends. CDR3 length equals 14 residues. The CDR3 sequence is CAWSEGSFTDTQYF. The CDR3 bases are TGTGCCTGGAGCGAGGGATCATTCACAGATACGCAGTATTTT.

This rearrangement joins TRBV5-4 to TRBJ1-1; 8 bases are shared with TRBD1. Per the germline V gene, CDR1 is SGHNT and CDR2 is YYREEE (reference sequence). The CDR3 consists of 14 residues. V gave up 10 bases and J gave up 3 bases; unmatched junction bases: 11. In nucleotides, the CDR3 is TGTGCCTGCCAGAGACAGGGGTTGGACACTGAAGCTTTCTTT. Translated, it gives CACQRQGLDTEAFF.

This chain's CDR3 is CASSYSGGNEKLFF. DNA of the CDR3: TGTGCCAGCAGTTACTCAGGAGGGAATGAAAAACTGTTTTTT. This rearrangement joins TRBV6-5 to TRBJ1-4; D is uncertain. The CDR3 extends over 14 amino acids. Per germline, CDR1 MNHEY and CDR2 SVGAGI. V was pared by 0 bases and J by 5 bases, with 7 bases between.

This clone was counted a single time. The chain carries TRBV10-3 and TRBJ2-1; tentative D call: TRBD2 (5 bases). From germline, CDR1 is ENHRY and CDR2 SYGVKD. V was cut by 0 bases and J by 7 bases, with 16 bases left in between. The CDR3 has 16 amino acids. The CDR3 DNA reads TGTGCCATCAGTGAGTCGGGAGTGGGAGACAAGAATGAGCAGTTCTTC. It translates to CAISESGVGDKNEQFF.

The genes are TRBV6-5 and TRBJ1-4; 9 nucleotides agree with TRBD1. CDR1 and CDR2 (germline): MNHEY, SVGAGI. The V and J ends lost 6 bases and 5 bases, in that order; junction bases with no gene match: 7. The CDR3 runs 15 residues. Written as DNA, the CDR3 is TGTGCCAGCAGGGGGGGACAGGGCTTGAATGAAAAACTGTTTTTT. As protein: CASRGGQGLNEKLFF.

The chain links TRBV5-1 to TRBJ2-2; 10 bases line up with TRBD2. This CDR3 is built from 16 residues. V lost 4 bases and J lost 4; bases outside the gene matches: 7. Germline V gene data show CDR1 as SGHRS and CDR2 as YFSETQ. The CDR3 reads CASSAIAGGTTGELFF. CDR3 coding DNA: TGCGCCAGCAGCGCTATAGCGGGAGGCACCACCGGGGAGCTGTTTTTT.

This CDR3 is CASSLGRQTEAFF. CDR3 nucleotide sequence: TGTGCCAGCAGTTTAGGACGGCAGACTGAAGCTTTCTTT. The chain joins TRBV27 to TRBJ1-1; D is unclear. This CDR3 is 13 amino acids long. The V end was cut by 2 bases, the J end by 5 bases, with 9 bases between. Germline loops: CDR1 MNHEY, CDR2 SMNVEV (reference sequence).

This clone was detected only once. The chain employs TRBV5-1 and TRBJ2-1; 9 nucleotides agree with TRBD1. V dropped 2 bases and J dropped 2; count of bases not matched to a gene: 8. Germline V lookup: CDR1 SGHRS, CDR2 YFSETQ. The CDR3 extends over 17 amino acids. The CDR3 nucleotides read TGCGCCAGCAGCTTACAGGGGGCAGCGGGACCCTACAATGAGCAGTTCTTC. Amino acids: CASSLQGAAGPYNEQFF.

This clone was recorded only once. V usage is TRBV14 and J usage is TRBJ2-7; 10 bases fit TRBD1. Germline assignment: CDR1 SGHDN and CDR2 FVKESK. This CDR3 has 15 amino acids. Unmatched junction bases numbered 11, after V lost 6 bases and J lost 6 bases. In DNA, the CDR3 is TGTGCCAGCAGTTTCCGACAGGGGGCTTCGGGCGAGCAGTACTTC. Its translation is CASSFRQGASGEQYF.

This chain links TRBV14 with TRBJ1-1; D not resolved. The CDR3 sequence is 12 residues long. Germline V gene lookup returns CDR1 SGHDN and CDR2 FVKESK. V was clipped by 0 bases and J by 9 bases, with 8 bases between them. The CDR3 sequence is CASSQEPLKAFF. CDR3 sequence (DNA): TGTGCCAGCAGCCAAGAACCACTGAAAGCTTTCTTT. Using reference TRBV14 and TRBJ1-1 for the parts outside the CDR3, the full variable domain is EAGVTQFPSHSVIEKGQTVTLRCDPISGHDNLYWYRRVMGKEIKFLLHFVKESKQDESGMPNNRFLAERTGGTYSTLKVQPAELEDSGVYFCASSQEPLKAFFGQGTRLTVV.

This clone appeared once. This rearrangement joins TRBV29-1 to TRBJ2-2, with D tentatively TRBD2 (6 bases). The CDR3 has 17 residues. Trimming shortened V by 1 base and J by 6 bases, and 21 bases separated the two germline ends. Germline-derived CDR1 and CDR2 are SQVTM and ANQGSEA. CDR3 sequence reads: CSVEGGDPATAPGELFF. The CDR3 DNA follows: TGCAGCGTTGAAGGCGGGGACCCGGCCACAGCTCCCGGGGAGCTGTTTTTT.

This clone was seen a few times. Here the CDR3 DNA reads TGTGCCAGCAGCGTAGAAGGAGGGCCCAATCAGCCCCAGCATTTT. Protein product: CASSVEGGPNQPQHF. This rearrangement joins TRBV9 to TRBJ1-5; the D is unclear. Germline loops: CDR1 SGDLS, CDR2 YYNGEE. CDR3 size: 15 residues. Trimming stripped 0 bases from V and 3 bases from J, with 10 bases between.

The rearrangement uses TRBV9 and TRBJ1-2; D might be TRBD1 (5 bases). Trimming removed 3 bases at V and 0 bases at J, with 9 bases between. Germline V lookup: CDR1 SGDLS, CDR2 YYNGEE. The CDR3 consists of 14 residues. CDR3: CASSEGRANYGYTF. CDR3 nucleotides: TGTGCCAGCAGCGAGGGGAGGGCTAACTATGGCTACACCTTC.

The rearrangement joins TRBV5-5 to TRBJ1-3; TRBD1 is a possible D gene (6 bases). V was pared by 4 bases and J by 4 bases, with 12 bases between. Germline V gene sequence: CDR1 SGHKS, CDR2 YYEKEE (reference sequence). The CDR3 has 14 amino acids. The CDR3 coding sequence is TGTGCCAGCAGCCAACAGGGACCCGGAAACACCATATATTTT. This encodes CASSQQGPGNTIYF.

The rearrangement uses TRBV12-5 and TRBJ1-1; tentatively, D is TRBD1 (6 bases). Germline V gene lookup returns CDR1 LGHNT and CDR2 FRNRAP. Trimming stripped 2 bases from V and 3 bases from J, with 13 bases between. The CDR3 covers 15 residues. The CDR3 sequence is CASGLYPQGYTEAFF. Written as DNA, the CDR3 is TGTGCTAGTGGTTTGTATCCACAGGGATACACTGAAGCTTTCTTT.

This clone has a handful of counts. This chain joins TRBV6-6 and TRBJ1-5; no firm D call. V was cut by 10 bases and J by 1 base, with 14 bases left in between. The CDR3 totals 14 residues. In germline, CDR1 is MNHNY, CDR2 SVGAGI (reference sequence). In nucleotides, the CDR3 is TGTGCCACTTCCTGGGCCGCAAGCAATCAGCCCCAGCATTTT. Translating it yields CATSWAASNQPQHF.

The chain combines TRBV6-1 with TRBJ1-2; perhaps TRBD1 as D (6 bases). The CDR3 runs 14 residues. Germline-derived CDR1 and CDR2 are MNHNS and SASEGT. V lost 5 bases to trimming and J lost 1 base, with 11 bases between them. CDR3 loop: CASSTGWDNYGYTF. CDR3 nucleotide sequence: TGTGCCAGCAGTACAGGGTGGGATAACTATGGCTACACCTTC.